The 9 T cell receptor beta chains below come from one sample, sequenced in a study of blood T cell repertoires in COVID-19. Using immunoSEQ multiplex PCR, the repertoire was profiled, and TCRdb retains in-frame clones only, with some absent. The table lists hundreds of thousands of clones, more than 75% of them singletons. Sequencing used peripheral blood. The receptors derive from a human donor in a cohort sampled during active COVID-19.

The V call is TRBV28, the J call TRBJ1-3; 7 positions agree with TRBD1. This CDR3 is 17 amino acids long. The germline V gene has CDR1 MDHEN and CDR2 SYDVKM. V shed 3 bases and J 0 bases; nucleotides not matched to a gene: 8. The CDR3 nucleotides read TGTGCCAGCAGTTTGATGGGACAGCCCTTCTCTGGAAACACCATATATTTT. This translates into CASSLMGQPFSGNTIYF.

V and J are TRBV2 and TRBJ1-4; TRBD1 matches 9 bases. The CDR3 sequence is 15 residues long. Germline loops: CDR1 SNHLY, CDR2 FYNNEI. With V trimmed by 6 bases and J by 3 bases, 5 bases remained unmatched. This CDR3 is CASREGTGPNEKLFF. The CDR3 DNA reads TGTGCCAGCAGGGAGGGGACAGGGCCTAATGAAAAACTGTTTTTT.

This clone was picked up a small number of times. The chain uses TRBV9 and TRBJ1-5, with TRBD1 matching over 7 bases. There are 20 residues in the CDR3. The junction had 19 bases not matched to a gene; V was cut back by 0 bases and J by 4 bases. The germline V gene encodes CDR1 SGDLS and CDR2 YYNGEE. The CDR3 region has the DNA TGTGCCAGCAGCGTAGTCCCTTACTCCCCCAGGGGGAGACCAAATCAGCCCCAGCATTTT. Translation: CASSVVPYSPRGRPNQPQHF.

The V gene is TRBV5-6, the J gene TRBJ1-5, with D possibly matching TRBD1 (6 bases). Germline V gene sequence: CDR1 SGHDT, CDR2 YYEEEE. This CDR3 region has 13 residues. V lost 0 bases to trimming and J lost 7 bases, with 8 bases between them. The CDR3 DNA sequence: TGTGCCAGCAGCTTGGTAGGGGGACAGCCCCAGCATTTT. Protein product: CASSLVGGQPQHF.

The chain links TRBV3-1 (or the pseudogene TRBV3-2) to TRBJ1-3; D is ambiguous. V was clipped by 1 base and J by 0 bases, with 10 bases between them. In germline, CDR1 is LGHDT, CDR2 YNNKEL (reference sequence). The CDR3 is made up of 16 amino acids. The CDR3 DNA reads TGTGCCAGCAGCCAAGGGATTGAGGGCTCTGGAAACACCATATATTTT. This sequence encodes CASSQGIEGSGNTIYF.

The CDR3: CASSEVFPEAFF. CDR3 DNA: TGTGCCAGCAGTGAAGTATTCCCTGAAGCTTTCTTT. The chain couples TRBV6-1 to TRBJ1-1; D not resolved. This CDR3 is built from 12 residues. Germline V CDR1 and CDR2: MNHNS, SASEGT. V lost 1 base to trimming and J lost 6 bases, with 6 bases between them.

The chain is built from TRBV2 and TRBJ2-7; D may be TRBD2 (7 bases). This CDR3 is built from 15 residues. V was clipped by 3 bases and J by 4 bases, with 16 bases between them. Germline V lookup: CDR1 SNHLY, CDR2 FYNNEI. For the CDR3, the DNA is TGTGCCAGCAGTGATATTCGAGGGGGGGGTTACGAGCAGTACTTC. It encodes CASSDIRGGGYEQYF.

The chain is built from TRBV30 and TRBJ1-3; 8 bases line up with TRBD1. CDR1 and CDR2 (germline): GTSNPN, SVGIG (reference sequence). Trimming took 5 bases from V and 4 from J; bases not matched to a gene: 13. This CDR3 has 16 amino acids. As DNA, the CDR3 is TGTGCCTGGTCGCATGCTACGACAGGGGCGGGAAACACCATATATTTT. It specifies CAWSHATTGAGNTIYF. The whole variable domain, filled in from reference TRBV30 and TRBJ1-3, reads SQTIHQWPATLVQPVGSPLSLECTVEGTSNPNLYWYRQAAGRGLQLLFYSVGIGQISSEVPQNLSASRPQDRQFILSSKKLLLSDSGFYLCAWSHATTGAGNTIYFGEGSWLTVV.

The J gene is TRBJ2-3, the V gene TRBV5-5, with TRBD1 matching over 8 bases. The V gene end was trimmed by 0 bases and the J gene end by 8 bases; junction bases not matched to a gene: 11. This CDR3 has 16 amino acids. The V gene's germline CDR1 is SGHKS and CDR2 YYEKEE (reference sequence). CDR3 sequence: CASSLDPGGQQGTQYF. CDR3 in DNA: TGTGCCAGCAGCTTGGATCCAGGGGGCCAGCAAGGTACGCAGTATTTT. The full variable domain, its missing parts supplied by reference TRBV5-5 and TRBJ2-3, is DAGVTQSPTHLIKTRGQQVTLRCSPISGHKSVSWYQQVLGQGPQFIFQYYEKEERGRGNFPDRFSARQFPNYSSELNVNALLLGDSALYLCASSLDPGGQQGTQYFGPGTRLTVL.